This paragraph reports one TCR beta chain. In germline, CDR1 is SGDLS, CDR2 YYNGEE. CDR3 size: 19 residues. V was pared by 4 bases and J by 2 bases, with 24 bases between. The data stem from a study of blood T cell repertoires in COVID-19. Study in general: T cells, B-cell-depleted T cells, or PBMCs supplied cDNA or gDNA.

Repertoires were generated with immunoSEQ multiplex PCR, while TCRdb's copy carries only in-frame clones and drops some. This sample carries 150,000 to 200,000 clones, roughly 84% of them seen once, and the ten largest clones take 2.6%. This TCR derives from a human donor with acute or convalescent COVID-19. The donor label of this sample is uncertain. Sequencing was carried out using peripheral blood. The chain employs TRBV9 and TRBJ1-4, with D tentatively TRBD1 (6 bases). Written as DNA, the CDR3 is TGTGCCAGCAGCCCCATGGCCCTCAGGGGCAGGGCGACTAATGAAAAACTGTTTTTT. Protein sequence: CASSPMALRGRATNEKLFF. Using reference TRBV9 and TRBJ1-4 for the parts outside the CDR3, the full variable domain is DSGVTQTPKHLITATGQRVTLRCSPRSGDLSVYWYQQSLDQGLQFLIQYYNGEERAKGNILERFSAQQFPDLHSELNLSSLELGDSALYFCASSPMALRGRATNEKLFFGSGTQLSVL.